The present T cell receptor (beta chain) was sequenced within a study of cytotoxic CD8 clonotypes in ibrutinib-treated CLL. Libraries were prepared by immunoSEQ multiplex PCR; TCRdb keeps only in-frame clonotypes and omits some of them. The sample has over 20,000 clones; roughly 75% are singletons. The sequenced sample was PBMCs, obtained before ibrutinib treatment. This TCR came from a human donor with chronic lymphocytic leukemia.

The CDR3 coding sequence is TGTGCCAGCAGCCAGGCCATGGGGACAGGGGGCTCACCCCTCCACTTT. This sequence encodes CASSQAMGTGGSPLHF. The rearrangement links TRBV14 to TRBJ1-6; TRBD1 agrees at 12 bases. CDR1 SGHDN and CDR2 FVKESK come from the germline V gene. The CDR3 length is 16 residues. The V and J ends lost 3 bases and 10 bases, in that order; junction bases with no gene match: 7. Full variable domain (missing parts from reference TRBV14 and TRBJ1-6): EAGVTQFPSHSVIEKGQTVTLRCDPISGHDNLYWYRRVMGKEIKFLLHFVKESKQDESGMPNNRFLAERTGGTYSTLKVQPAELEDSGVYFCASSQAMGTGGSPLHFGNGTRLTVT.